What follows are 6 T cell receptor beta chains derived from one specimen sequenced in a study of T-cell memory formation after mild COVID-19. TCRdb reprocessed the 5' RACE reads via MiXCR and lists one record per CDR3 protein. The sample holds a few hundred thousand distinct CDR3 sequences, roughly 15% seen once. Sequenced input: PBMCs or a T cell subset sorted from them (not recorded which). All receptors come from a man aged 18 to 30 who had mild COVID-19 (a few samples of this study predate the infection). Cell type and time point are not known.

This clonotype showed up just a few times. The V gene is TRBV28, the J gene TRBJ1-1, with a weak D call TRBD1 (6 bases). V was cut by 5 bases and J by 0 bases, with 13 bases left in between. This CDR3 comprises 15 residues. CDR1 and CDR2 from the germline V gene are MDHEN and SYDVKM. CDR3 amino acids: CASSPLQGMNTEAFF. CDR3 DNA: TGTGCCAGCAGTCCCCTCCAGGGGATGAACACTGAAGCTTTCTTT.

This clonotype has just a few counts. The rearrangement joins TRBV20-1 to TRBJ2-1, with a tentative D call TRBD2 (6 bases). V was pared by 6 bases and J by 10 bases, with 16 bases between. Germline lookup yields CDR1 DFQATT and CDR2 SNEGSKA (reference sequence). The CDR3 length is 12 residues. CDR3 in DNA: TGCAGTGCGTACCCCGAAGCGGGCGAGCAGTTCTTC. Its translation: CSAYPEAGEQFF.

In DNA form, the CDR3 reads TGTGCCAGCAGCTCAGTCGGCACTACGCAGTATTTT. Protein: CASSSVGTTQYF. J is TRBJ2-3 and V is TRBV7-2; no clear D. The CDR3 extends over 12 amino acids. The V gene's germline CDR1 is SGHTA and CDR2 FQGNSA. V lost 4 bases, J lost 8 bases, and 10 bases lay in between.

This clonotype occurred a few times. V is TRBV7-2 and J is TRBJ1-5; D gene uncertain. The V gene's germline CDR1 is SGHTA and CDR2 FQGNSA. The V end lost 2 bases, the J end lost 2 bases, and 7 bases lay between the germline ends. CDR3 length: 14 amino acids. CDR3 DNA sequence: TGTGCCAGCAGCTTACGTCAAGGCAATCAGCCCCAGCATTTT. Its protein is CASSLRQGNQPQHF.

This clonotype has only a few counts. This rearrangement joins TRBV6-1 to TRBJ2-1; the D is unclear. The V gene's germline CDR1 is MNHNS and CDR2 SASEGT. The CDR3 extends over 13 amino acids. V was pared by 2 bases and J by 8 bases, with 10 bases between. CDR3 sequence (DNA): TGTGCCAGCAGTGAATACCCTCGGGATGAGCAGTTCTTC. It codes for CASSEYPRDEQFF.

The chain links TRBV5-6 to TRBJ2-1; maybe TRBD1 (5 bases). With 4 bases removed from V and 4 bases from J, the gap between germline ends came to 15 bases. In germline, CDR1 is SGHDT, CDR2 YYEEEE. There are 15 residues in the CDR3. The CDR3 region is CASSPWTTLYNEQFF. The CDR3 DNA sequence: TGTGCCAGCAGCCCATGGACAACCTTATACAATGAGCAGTTCTTC.